These 6 T cell receptor beta chains were sequenced from one sample in a study of shared clonotypes between healthy human individuals. Sequencing used immunoSEQ multiplex PCR; TCRdb keeps in-frame clones, though not all of them. This table has around 430,000 clones, 70% to 80% appearing once. Material for sequencing was PBMCs. These receptors came from a woman in her 40s in good health. Some clones in this sample may be carry-over from other donors' samples.

This clone was seen once. The CDR3 here is CASSARDGYYEQYF. The CDR3 DNA reads as TGTGCCAGCAGCGCCCGGGACGGTTACTACGAGCAGTACTTC. This rearrangement joins TRBV9 to TRBJ2-7, with D perhaps given as TRBD1 or TRBD2 (5 bases each). CDR1 is SGDLS and CDR2 is YYNGEE in the germline V gene. V lost 3 bases and J 3 bases, leaving 13 bases between the germline ends. This CDR3 is built from 14 residues. Full variable domain (missing parts from reference TRBV9 and TRBJ2-7): DSGVTQTPKHLITATGQRVTLRCSPRSGDLSVYWYQQSLDQGLQFLIQYYNGEERAKGNILERFSAQQFPDLHSELNLSSLELGDSALYFCASSARDGYYEQYFGPGTRLTVT.

The chain combines TRBV18 with TRBJ2-6; TRBD1 matches 7 bases. V lost 4 bases, J lost 0 bases, and 12 bases stayed unmatched. CDR1 is KGHSH, CDR2 LQKENI, per germline. The length of the CDR3 is 19 residues. The CDR3 loop is CASSLVVRQGLSGANVLTF. In DNA form, the CDR3 reads TGTGCCAGCTCACTCGTAGTAAGACAGGGCCTCTCTGGGGCCAACGTCCTGACTTTC.

This chain links TRBV9 with TRBJ1-2; weak D call: TRBD1 (5 bases). CDR1 and CDR2 (germline): SGDLS, YYNGEE. CDR3 length: 16 amino acids. With 0 bases removed from V and 0 bases from J, the gap between germline ends came to 12 bases. In DNA form, the CDR3 reads TGTGCCAGCAGCGTAGGTGGGGGGACCTCTAACTATGGCTACACCTTC. Residues: CASSVGGGTSNYGYTF. The full variable domain, its missing parts supplied by reference TRBV9 and TRBJ1-2, is DSGVTQTPKHLITATGQRVTLRCSPRSGDLSVYWYQQSLDQGLQFLIQYYNGEERAKGNILERFSAQQFPDLHSELNLSSLELGDSALYFCASSVGGGTSNYGYTFGSGTRLTVV.

This rearrangement joins TRBV27 to TRBJ1-2; D unresolved. Germline V lookup: CDR1 MNHEY, CDR2 SMNVEV (reference sequence). V shed 5 bases and J shed 4 bases, with 17 bases lying between them. The CDR3 has 15 residues. CDR3: CASSPGDLVTYGYTF. The DNA of the CDR3 is TGTGCCAGCAGTCCGGGAGACCTCGTTACCTATGGCTACACCTTC.

The chain employs TRBV7-3 and TRBJ2-7; a weak D match, TRBD1 (5 bases). The CDR3 is made up of 15 amino acids. Trimming stripped 2 bases from V and 0 bases from J, with 11 bases between. The germline V gene has CDR1 SGHTA and CDR2 FQGTGA. CDR3 DNA: TGTGCCAGCAGCTTAGGGGCCTCCAGCTCCTACGAGCAGTACTTC. Its translation is CASSLGASSSYEQYF.

V is TRBV9 and J is TRBJ2-5; the match to TRBD2 covers 9 bases. The V segment lost 0 bases and the J segment 5 bases; nucleotides outside the gene matches: 8. This CDR3 comprises 16 residues. The germline V gene encodes CDR1 SGDLS and CDR2 YYNGEE. This chain's CDR3 is CASSVEGSGSWETQYF. As DNA, the CDR3 is TGTGCCAGCAGCGTAGAGGGTAGCGGGAGTTGGGAGACCCAGTACTTC.